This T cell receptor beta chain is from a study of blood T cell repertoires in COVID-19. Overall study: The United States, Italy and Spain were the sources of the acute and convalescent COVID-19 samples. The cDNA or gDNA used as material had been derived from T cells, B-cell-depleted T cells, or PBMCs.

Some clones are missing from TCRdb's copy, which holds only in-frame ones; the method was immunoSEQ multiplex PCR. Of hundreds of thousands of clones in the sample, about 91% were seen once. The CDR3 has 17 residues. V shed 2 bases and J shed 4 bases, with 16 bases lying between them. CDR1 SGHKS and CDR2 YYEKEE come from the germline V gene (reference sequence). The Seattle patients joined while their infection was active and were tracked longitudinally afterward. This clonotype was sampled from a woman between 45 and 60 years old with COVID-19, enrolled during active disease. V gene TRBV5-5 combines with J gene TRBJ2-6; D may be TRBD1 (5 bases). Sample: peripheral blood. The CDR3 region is CASSFGAPRYGANVLTF. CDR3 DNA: TGTGCCAGCAGCTTTGGGGCCCCTAGGTACGGGGCCAACGTCCTGACTTTC. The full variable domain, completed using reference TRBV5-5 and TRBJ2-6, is DAGVTQSPTHLIKTRGQQVTLRCSPISGHKSVSWYQQVLGQGPQFIFQYYEKEERGRGNFPDRFSARQFPNYSSELNVNALLLGDSALYLCASSFGAPRYGANVLTFGAGSRLTVL.